This T cell receptor beta chain was observed in a study of cytomegalovirus exposure and HLA in healthy donors. Amplification used 60 Vbeta primers and 13 Jbeta primers. The assay was immunoSEQ multiplex PCR, and TCRdb's table has in-frame clones only and misses some. The sample records 72,000 or so clones, over 60% being singletons. In its sample, this clone was seen a few times. The antigen remains unidentified. Findings and caveats of the study: Most sequenced TCRs were rare (though some public TCRs occurred in many donors). Immune exposure information available was restricted to CMV serostatus. Earlier analysis yielded a pattern in which most TCR beta V segments were productive about 90% or about 30% of the time. 16,951 TCR beta sequences were associated with HLA alleles at 0.05 false discovery rate in a later analysis.

CDR3 length: 14 residues. Trimming removed 2 bases from V and 8 bases from J, with 12 bases in between. The germline CDR1 and CDR2 sequences are SNHLY and FYNNEI. The source material was PBMCs. This rearrangement joins TRBV2 to TRBJ1-4; TRBD1 might be the D (6 bases). This sequence originates from a woman aged 50 to 65 in good health and CMV-seronegative. CDR3 DNA sequence: TGTGCCAGCAGTGAACGGACAGTGTTCGAAAAACTGTTTTTT. Protein: CASSERTVFEKLFF.